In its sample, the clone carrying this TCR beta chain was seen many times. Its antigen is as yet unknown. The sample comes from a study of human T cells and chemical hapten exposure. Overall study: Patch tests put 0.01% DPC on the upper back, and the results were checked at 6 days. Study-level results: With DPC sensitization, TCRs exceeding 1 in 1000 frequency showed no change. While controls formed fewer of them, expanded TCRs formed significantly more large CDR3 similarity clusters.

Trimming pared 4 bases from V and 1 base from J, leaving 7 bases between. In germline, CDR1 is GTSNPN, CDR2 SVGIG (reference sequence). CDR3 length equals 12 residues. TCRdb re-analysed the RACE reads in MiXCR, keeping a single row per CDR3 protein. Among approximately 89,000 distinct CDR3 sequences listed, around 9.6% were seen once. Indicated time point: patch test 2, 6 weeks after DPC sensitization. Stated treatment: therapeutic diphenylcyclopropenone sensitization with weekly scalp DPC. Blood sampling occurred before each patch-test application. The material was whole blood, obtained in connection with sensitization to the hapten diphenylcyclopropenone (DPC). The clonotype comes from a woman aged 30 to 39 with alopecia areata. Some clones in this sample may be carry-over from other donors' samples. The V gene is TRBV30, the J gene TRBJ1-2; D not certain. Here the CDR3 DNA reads TGTGCCTGGACAGCCATTAACTATGGCTACACCTTC. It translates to CAWTAINYGYTF.